A selection of T cell receptor beta chains follows, all from one sample in a study of cytomegalovirus exposure and HLA in healthy donors. Assay used: immunoSEQ multiplex PCR; TCRdb lists only in-frame clones, some missing. The data contain about 130,000 clones, approximately 87% of them singletons. The sequencing input was PBMCs. These TCRs come from a young man in good health and CMV-seropositive. The CDR3 runs from the conserved cysteine through the conserved F or W. A D gene is named only where the DNA matches it firmly. Expanded clones are given a class, and other clones once, few, many or no size at all.

NA TRBJ1-2 13 TRBV6-8 TRBD1 CASSYGQGGGYTF TGTGCCAGCAGTTATGGACAGGGGGGGGGCTACACCTTC
NA TRBJ2-1 16 TRBV5-1 TRBD2 CASSLTRLAGAGEQFF TGCGCCAGCAGCCTAACGAGGCTAGCGGGGGCCGGGGAACAGTTCTTC
NA TRBJ1-1 15 TRBV9 NA CASSVSGNTNTEAFF TGTGCCAGCAGCGTCTCAGGGAATACGAACACTGAAGCTTTCTTT
NA TRBJ2-5 16 TRBV6-6 NA CASSSPGVEVGETQYF TGTGCCAGCAGTTCGCCCGGGGTGGAAGTGGGAGAGACCCAGTACTTC
NA TRBJ2-1 15 TRBV10-3 TRBD1 CAISGGQGVMDEQFF TGTGCCATCAGCGGGGGACAGGGTGTAATGGATGAGCAGTTCTTC
NA TRBJ2-3 16 TRBV7-3 TRBD2 CASSFFSGEPSDTQYF TGTGCCAGCAGCTTTTTTAGCGGGGAACCCTCAGATACGCAGTATTTT
NA TRBJ2-6 17 TRBV19 TRBD1 CATSPGTGKFGANVLTF TGTGCCACTTCTCCCGGGACAGGGAAGTTCGGGGCCAACGTCCTGACTTTC
few TRBJ1-1 14 TRBV4-1 NA CASSQGHSWPEAFF TGCGCCAGCAGCCAAGGACACAGTTGGCCCGAAGCTTTCTTT
NA TRBJ2-1 13 TRBV7-7 TRBD2 CASSSGEGNEQFF TGTGCCAGCAGCTCCGGGGAGGGTAATGAGCAGTTCTTC
NA TRBJ2-7 15 TRBV19 TRBD2 CASSIANSGVYEQYF TGTGCCAGTAGTATAGCGAATAGCGGGGTCTACGAGCAGTACTTC
NA TRBJ1-2 13 TRBV5-6 NA CASSLPGLYGYTF TGTGCCAGCAGCTTGCCCGGACTCTATGGCTACACCTTC
NA TRBJ1-5 15 TRBV2 NA CASSPDGNSNQPQHF TGTGCCAGCAGCCCCGACGGGAATAGCAATCAGCCCCAGCATTTT
NA TRBJ2-2 16 TRBV5-5 NA CASSFSPYPNTGELFF TGTGCCAGCAGCTTCTCTCCCTATCCGAACACCGGGGAGCTGTTTTTT
NA TRBJ1-2 14 TRBV19 NA CASSFLEGMVGYTF TGTGCCAGTAGTTTTTTGGAGGGAATGGTTGGCTACACCTTC
NA TRBJ1-2 13 TRBV28 NA CASSPGVNYGYTF TGTGCCAGCAGTCCAGGGGTAAACTATGGCTACACCTTC
NA TRBJ1-1 16 TRBV10-3 NA CAISELPIHMNTEAFF TGTGCCATCAGTGAGTTGCCGATTCACATGAACACTGAAGCTTTCTTT
NA TRBJ1-1 16 TRBV11-2 NA CASSLDPLGVNTEAFF TGTGCCAGCAGCTTAGACCCCTTGGGAGTTAACACTGAAGCTTTCTTT
NA TRBJ2-7 13 TRBV30 TRBD1 CAWSSTGVDEQYF TGTGCCTGGAGTTCGACAGGGGTCGACGAGCAGTACTTC
NA TRBJ1-1 12 TRBV7-2 NA CASTPAVFEAFF TGTGCCAGCACCCCTGCGGTTTTTGAAGCTTTCTTT
NA TRBJ2-7 13 TRBV5-1 NA CASSLGGTYEQYF TGCGCCAGCAGCTTGGGCGGAACCTACGAGCAGTACTTC
NA TRBJ2-2 14 TRBV11-3 TRBD1 CASSRQGAAGELFF TGTGCCAGCAGCCGACAGGGGGCGGCCGGGGAGCTGTTTTTT
NA TRBJ1-3 17 TRBV19 TRBD1 CASSTTRQGMGGNTIYF TGTGCCAGTAGTACTACCAGACAGGGCATGGGCGGAAACACCATATATTTT
many TRBJ2-1 13 TRBV6-4 TRBD2 CASSDRTSNEQFF TGTGCCAGCAGTGACCGGACTAGCAATGAGCAGTTCTTC
NA TRBJ1-2 14 TRBV7-9 TRBD1 CASSSTGANYGYTF TGTGCCAGCAGCTCCACAGGGGCTAACTATGGCTACACCTTC
NA TRBJ2-2 17 TRBV13 NA CASTFIRGGPSTGELFF TGTGCCAGCACCTTCATTAGGGGGGGGCCCTCCACCGGGGAGCTGTTTTTT
NA TRBJ2-1 14 TRBV19 NA CASSMTGELNEQFF TGTGCCAGTAGTATGACGGGGGAGCTTAATGAGCAGTTCTTC
NA TRBJ2-2 17 TRBV27 TRBD2 CASSQGTSGGYTGELFF TGTGCCAGCAGTCAAGGGACTAGCGGGGGATACACCGGGGAGCTGTTTTTT
NA TRBJ2-7 15 TRBV6-5 TRBD1 CASSSRDRVSYEQYF TGTGCCAGCAGTTCCCGGGACAGGGTGTCCTACGAGCAGTACTTC
NA TRBJ2-5 14 TRBV7-7 NA CASSLGQSGETQYF TGTGCCAGCAGCTTAGGCCAAAGCGGGGAGACCCAGTACTTC
NA TRBJ1-1 13 TRBV6-4 TRBD1 CASRGQGKGEAFF TGTGCCAGCAGGGGACAGGGGAAGGGTGAAGCTTTCTTT
NA TRBJ1-2 11 TRBV5-1 NA CASGSEAGYTF TGCGCCAGCGGGTCGGAGGCAGGCTACACCTTC
NA TRBJ2-7 14 TRBV9 TRBD1 CASSNRDSPLEQYF TGTGCCAGTTCAAACCGGGACAGCCCCCTCGAGCAGTACTTC
NA TRBJ1-1 15 TRBV5-1 NA CASSLSFSGATEAFF TGCGCCAGCAGCTTGTCCTTTTCAGGGGCCACTGAAGCTTTCTTT
NA TRBJ1-5 14 TRBV18 TRBD1 CASSSGQVGQPQHF TGTGCCAGCTCATCGGGACAGGTCGGGCAGCCCCAGCATTTT
NA TRBJ1-2 12 TRBV27 NA CASIQGNYGYTF TGTGCCAGCATCCAGGGGAACTATGGCTACACCTTC
NA TRBJ1-1 14 TRBV5-1 NA CASSLFSKDTEAFF TGCGCCAGCAGCTTGTTCAGTAAAGACACTGAAGCTTTCTTT
NA TRBJ1-4 13 TRBV29-1 TRBD1 CSVQQGGAEKLFF TGCAGCGTTCAACAGGGGGGGGCGGAAAAACTGTTTTTT
NA TRBJ2-7 13 TRBV4-1 NA CASSHGPLYEQYF TGCGCCAGCAGCCATGGCCCCCTCTACGAGCAGTACTTC
NA TRBJ1-2 15 TRBV28 TRBD1 CASSGPAQGNYGYTF TGTGCCAGCAGCGGACCCGCACAGGGGAACTATGGCTACACCTTC
NA TRBJ2-7 15 TRBV6-6 TRBD1 CASSFPRGQGYEQYF TGTGCCAGCAGTTTCCCGAGGGGACAGGGCTACGAGCAGTACTTC
few TRBJ1-3 15 TRBV10-3 NA CAISEGIRGGNTIYF TGTGCCATCAGTGAAGGTATCCGGGGTGGAAACACCATATATTTT
NA TRBJ1-1 16 TRBV28 TRBD1 CASSPRDRDKNTEAFF TGTGCCAGCTCCCCCCGGGACAGGGATAAAAACACTGAAGCTTTCTTT
NA TRBJ2-1 15 TRBV28 TRBD2 CASSFSSGEHNEQFF TGTGCCAGCAGTTTCAGTAGCGGGGAGCACAATGAGCAGTTCTTC